Included here is one TCR beta chain sequence, with context. As yet, its antigen is unknown. The data are from a study of cytomegalovirus exposure and HLA in healthy donors. The germline V gene encodes CDR1 MNHNS and CDR2 SASEGT. The V and J ends lost 2 bases and 1 base respectively, with 18 bases between them. The CDR3 spans 17 residues. The PCR employed 60 Vbeta primers together with 13 Jbeta primers. Here immunoSEQ multiplex PCR was the method, and the copy in TCRdb shows in-frame clones only, minus some. The table has under 200,000 clones, around 85% seen once. General study findings and limits: A classifier reportedly called cytomegalovirus status with high sensitivity and specificity. In a later analysis, the majority of CMV-associated beta chains seemingly showed HLA restriction. Many donors carried some public TCRs, although rarity characterized most TCR sequences. Certain sequence variants were highly shared and formed a cluster, and this cluster was likely a sequencing artifact.

This chain joins TRBV6-1 and TRBJ2-7; a possible D gene is TRBD1 (6 bases). The sequencing sample was made of PBMCs. The receptor was derived from a man aged 35 to 55 in good health and CMV-seropositive. This chain's CDR3 is CASSELVWGQGSYEQYF. The DNA for the CDR3 is TGTGCCAGCAGTGAACTCGTTTGGGGGCAGGGGTCCTACGAGCAGTACTTC.